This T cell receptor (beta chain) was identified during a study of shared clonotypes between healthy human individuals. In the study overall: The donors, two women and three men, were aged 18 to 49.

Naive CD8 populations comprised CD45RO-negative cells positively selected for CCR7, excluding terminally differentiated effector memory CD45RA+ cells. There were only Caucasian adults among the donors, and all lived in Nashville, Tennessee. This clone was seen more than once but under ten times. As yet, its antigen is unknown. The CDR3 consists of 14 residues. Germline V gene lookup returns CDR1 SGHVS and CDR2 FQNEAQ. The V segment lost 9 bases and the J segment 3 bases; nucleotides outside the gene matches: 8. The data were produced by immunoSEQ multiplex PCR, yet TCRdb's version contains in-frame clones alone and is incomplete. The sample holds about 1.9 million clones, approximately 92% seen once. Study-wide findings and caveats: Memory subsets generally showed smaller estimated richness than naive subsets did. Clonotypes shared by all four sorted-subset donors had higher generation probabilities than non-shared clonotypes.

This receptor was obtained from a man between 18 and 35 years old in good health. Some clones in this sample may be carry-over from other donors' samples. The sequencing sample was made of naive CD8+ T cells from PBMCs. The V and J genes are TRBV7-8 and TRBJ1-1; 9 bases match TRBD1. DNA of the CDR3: TGTGCCAGTAACCGGGACAGGGAGTACACTGAAGCTTTCTTT. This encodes CASNRDREYTEAFF.